The clone carrying this T cell receptor beta chain was recorded many times. As yet, its antigen is unknown. The making of cDNA relied on 5'RACE with 10-nucleotide random UMIs. TCRdb independently ran MiXCR on the 5' RACE reads; one entry per CDR3 protein. The sample lists about 120,000 distinct CDR3 sequences, 3.2% occurring once. This record comes from a study of neurological immune-mediated disorders. The CDR3 runs to 13 residues. With 6 bases removed from V and 3 bases from J, the gap between germline ends came to 11 bases. In germline, CDR1 is MDHEN, CDR2 SYDVKM. From 2 million PBMCs stored at -80 C, the unsorted libraries were generated. Study-wide findings and caveats: No CDR3 amino acid sequences were shared by expanded clones across subjects, suggesting private repertoires in all groups.

Input material: PBMCs. The chain combines TRBV28 with TRBJ1-2; no reliable D call. The TCR comes from a woman in her thirties with multiple sclerosis. CDR3 protein: CASSTEPHYGYTF. CDR3 DNA: TGTGCCAGCAGCACAGAACCCCACTATGGCTACACCTTC.